The T cell receptor (beta chain) under discussion was sequenced for a study of CD8+CD57+ T cells in acquired aplastic anemia. Genomic DNA acted as the template from which TCR beta VDJ combination and CDR3 sequence profiling were carried out. TCRdb ran MiXCR on the reads and lists one entry per CDR3 protein. The data hold about 120,000 distinct CDR3 sequences, with about 60% observed a single time. This CDR3 is built from 13 residues. Germline-derived CDR1 and CDR2 are KGHDR and SFDVKD. Trimming removed 1 base at V and 13 bases at J, with 12 bases between. CD8+CD57+ cell expansion had been shown by flow cytometry in patients chosen for sequencing. At the time of blood sampling, patients had not yet received any therapy. Study-level points and caveats: Patients and controls shared approximately 28 CD8+ CDR3 sequences.

This clonotype appeared a few times. Its antigen is unknown. The source of this sequence is a human donor with aplastic anemia. Sequenced material: sorted CD4+, CD8+, or CD8+CD57+ T cells (not recorded which) from PBMCs. J is TRBJ2-2 and V is TRBV24-1; D perhaps matches TRBD1 (5 bases). CDR3 loop: CATSDLGREGLFF. In DNA form, the CDR3 reads TGTGCCACCAGTGATTTAGGCAGGGAAGGGCTGTTTTTT.